The clone carrying this TCR beta chain was recorded at least ten times. Antigen unknown. This CDR3 contains 13 residues. The germline V gene has CDR1 WSHSY and CDR2 SAAADI. Trimming took 6 bases from V and 6 from J, leaving 11 bases between them. The data are from a study of neurological immune-mediated disorders. Study conclusions and caveats: For the multiple sclerosis repertoire cluster, no association with any clinical or MRI feature was found.

The cDNA was produced through 5'RACE with 10-nucleotide random UMIs. Over 170 million TCR-beta sequences from 15-18 subjects were obtained in each sequencing run. In TCRdb, the 5' RACE reads were re-called with MiXCR into one record per CDR3 protein. In the table there are roughly 27,000 distinct CDR3 sequences, over 2% of which are singletons. This chain links TRBV10-2 with TRBJ2-2, with a possible D match to TRBD2 (6 bases). The sequenced material came from PBMCs. This receptor was taken from a woman aged 45-59 years with multiple sclerosis. CDR3 residues: CASRDYRAGELFF. CDR3 nucleotide sequence: TGCGCCAGCAGGGACTACCGGGCCGGGGAGCTGTTTTTT.